This T cell receptor beta chain was sequenced in a study of blood T cells in healthy people across ages (dated by TCRdb to the mid-2010s). Study-wide context: In model experiments, roughly one uniquely barcoded TCR beta cDNA molecule per two T cells was captured by template switching. To track age-related changes in TCR beta repertoire diversity, the study relied on deep sequencing normalized with unique cDNA molecular identifiers. The donors were divided into four age groups: young (average around 17 years), middle-aged (approximately 39), aged (about 56) and long-lived (about 80). To avoid experimental bias, donors of different ages were spread randomly across the sequencing lanes. Using the same blood draw, the study looked at two additional independent replicas of 1 million unique cDNA reads for two donors, one aged 18 to 30 and the other aged 80 or older.

Systemically healthy Caucasian individuals from Russia, around 39 in total and aged about 6 to 95 years, were included as donors. About 10 milliliters of peripheral blood were collected from each donor into EDTA-treated Vacutainer tubes. Ficoll-Paque density-gradient centrifugation was used to isolate PBMCs, with at least 6 million obtained per sample. Trizol reagent was used to extract total RNA from the PBMCs, yielding at least 5 micrograms per sample. For every donor, an aliquot of PBMCs went through flow cytometry to measure the percentages of naive CD45RAhigh/CD27high T cells. Library preparation used 5' RACE. A second PCR of roughly 6 to 11 cycles was run with a J-beta primer mix and a sample-barcoded 5' primer. A unique molecular identifier was introduced onto each TCR beta cDNA molecule by a template-switch 5' adaptor carrying 12 random nucleotides. At least 3 million CDR3-containing paired-end reads were obtained from each sample. All of the RNA was converted into first-strand cDNA using the Mint cDNA synthesis kit, with a TRBC-specific oligonucleotide serving as the primer. Following uracil-DNA glycosylase treatment, a first 18-cycle PCR with universal primers M1SS and BC2_uni_R was performed on all cDNA. Turning to the authors' computational methods: Each sample was normalized by randomly selecting 1 million high-quality reads, each carrying a distinct molecular identifier. Instead of being binned into consensus sequences, reads that shared molecular identifiers were thrown out. MiTCR, set to a Q25 quality threshold and the strictest error-elimination algorithm, was used for CDR3 identification, clonotype clustering and error correction. A nonparametric unseen species model with Euler transformation was used to estimate lower-bound total TCR beta diversity. TCRdb handled the public reads itself, with Q25 trimming in fastp and clone calling in MiXCR, and kept productive beta chains. A single entry per CDR3 protein holds the most common genes and DNA from its merged rows. For this entry, the V and J calls and clone size follow TCRdb and not the study's own pipeline. The sample table contains fewer than 2 million distinct CDR3 sequences; only one count was recorded for roughly two fifths of them. About 21% of the sample is in the top ten clones.

Study-wide conclusions, independent of this receptor: Estimates of total diversity based on one million sequenced T cells were regarded as lower bounds and as underestimates. Observed TCR beta diversity correlated strongly with the percentage of naive T cells measured by flow cytometry. Compared with the aged group, the long-lived group had more naive CD4+ T cells, fewer expanded clones and increased TCR diversity, suggesting age selection. As age increased, observed TCR beta diversity per million T cells dropped in a roughly linear way, and a significant reduction was already evident by age roughly 40. Donor CMV infection status was unknown, potentially confounding age-related changes in expanded clonotypes. Since profiling was done on bulk unsorted PBMCs, naive and antigen-experienced compartments could not be conclusively compared.

Note on this clonotype: The clone's antigen remains unknown. Qualities for individual bases were not recorded, and no much larger clone is one base off.

V loses 1 base of germline sequence and J loses 7 bases, and the interval between the two ends is 16 bases. Including cysteine and phenylalanine, the CDR3 has 15 amino acids. The only DNA kept is the CDR3, 45 bases in frame from the first base. From the germline V gene, CDR1 is SGHAT and CDR2 is FQNNGV. The V and J genes are TRBV11-2 and TRBJ1-2, with the D gene call left open. This clonotype was obtained from a human donor in good health. Source material: blood. CDR3 region: CASSLAGPGPFGYTF. The DNA sequence follows: TGTGCCAGCAGCTTAGCTGGTCCAGGTCCTTTTGGCTACACCTTC.